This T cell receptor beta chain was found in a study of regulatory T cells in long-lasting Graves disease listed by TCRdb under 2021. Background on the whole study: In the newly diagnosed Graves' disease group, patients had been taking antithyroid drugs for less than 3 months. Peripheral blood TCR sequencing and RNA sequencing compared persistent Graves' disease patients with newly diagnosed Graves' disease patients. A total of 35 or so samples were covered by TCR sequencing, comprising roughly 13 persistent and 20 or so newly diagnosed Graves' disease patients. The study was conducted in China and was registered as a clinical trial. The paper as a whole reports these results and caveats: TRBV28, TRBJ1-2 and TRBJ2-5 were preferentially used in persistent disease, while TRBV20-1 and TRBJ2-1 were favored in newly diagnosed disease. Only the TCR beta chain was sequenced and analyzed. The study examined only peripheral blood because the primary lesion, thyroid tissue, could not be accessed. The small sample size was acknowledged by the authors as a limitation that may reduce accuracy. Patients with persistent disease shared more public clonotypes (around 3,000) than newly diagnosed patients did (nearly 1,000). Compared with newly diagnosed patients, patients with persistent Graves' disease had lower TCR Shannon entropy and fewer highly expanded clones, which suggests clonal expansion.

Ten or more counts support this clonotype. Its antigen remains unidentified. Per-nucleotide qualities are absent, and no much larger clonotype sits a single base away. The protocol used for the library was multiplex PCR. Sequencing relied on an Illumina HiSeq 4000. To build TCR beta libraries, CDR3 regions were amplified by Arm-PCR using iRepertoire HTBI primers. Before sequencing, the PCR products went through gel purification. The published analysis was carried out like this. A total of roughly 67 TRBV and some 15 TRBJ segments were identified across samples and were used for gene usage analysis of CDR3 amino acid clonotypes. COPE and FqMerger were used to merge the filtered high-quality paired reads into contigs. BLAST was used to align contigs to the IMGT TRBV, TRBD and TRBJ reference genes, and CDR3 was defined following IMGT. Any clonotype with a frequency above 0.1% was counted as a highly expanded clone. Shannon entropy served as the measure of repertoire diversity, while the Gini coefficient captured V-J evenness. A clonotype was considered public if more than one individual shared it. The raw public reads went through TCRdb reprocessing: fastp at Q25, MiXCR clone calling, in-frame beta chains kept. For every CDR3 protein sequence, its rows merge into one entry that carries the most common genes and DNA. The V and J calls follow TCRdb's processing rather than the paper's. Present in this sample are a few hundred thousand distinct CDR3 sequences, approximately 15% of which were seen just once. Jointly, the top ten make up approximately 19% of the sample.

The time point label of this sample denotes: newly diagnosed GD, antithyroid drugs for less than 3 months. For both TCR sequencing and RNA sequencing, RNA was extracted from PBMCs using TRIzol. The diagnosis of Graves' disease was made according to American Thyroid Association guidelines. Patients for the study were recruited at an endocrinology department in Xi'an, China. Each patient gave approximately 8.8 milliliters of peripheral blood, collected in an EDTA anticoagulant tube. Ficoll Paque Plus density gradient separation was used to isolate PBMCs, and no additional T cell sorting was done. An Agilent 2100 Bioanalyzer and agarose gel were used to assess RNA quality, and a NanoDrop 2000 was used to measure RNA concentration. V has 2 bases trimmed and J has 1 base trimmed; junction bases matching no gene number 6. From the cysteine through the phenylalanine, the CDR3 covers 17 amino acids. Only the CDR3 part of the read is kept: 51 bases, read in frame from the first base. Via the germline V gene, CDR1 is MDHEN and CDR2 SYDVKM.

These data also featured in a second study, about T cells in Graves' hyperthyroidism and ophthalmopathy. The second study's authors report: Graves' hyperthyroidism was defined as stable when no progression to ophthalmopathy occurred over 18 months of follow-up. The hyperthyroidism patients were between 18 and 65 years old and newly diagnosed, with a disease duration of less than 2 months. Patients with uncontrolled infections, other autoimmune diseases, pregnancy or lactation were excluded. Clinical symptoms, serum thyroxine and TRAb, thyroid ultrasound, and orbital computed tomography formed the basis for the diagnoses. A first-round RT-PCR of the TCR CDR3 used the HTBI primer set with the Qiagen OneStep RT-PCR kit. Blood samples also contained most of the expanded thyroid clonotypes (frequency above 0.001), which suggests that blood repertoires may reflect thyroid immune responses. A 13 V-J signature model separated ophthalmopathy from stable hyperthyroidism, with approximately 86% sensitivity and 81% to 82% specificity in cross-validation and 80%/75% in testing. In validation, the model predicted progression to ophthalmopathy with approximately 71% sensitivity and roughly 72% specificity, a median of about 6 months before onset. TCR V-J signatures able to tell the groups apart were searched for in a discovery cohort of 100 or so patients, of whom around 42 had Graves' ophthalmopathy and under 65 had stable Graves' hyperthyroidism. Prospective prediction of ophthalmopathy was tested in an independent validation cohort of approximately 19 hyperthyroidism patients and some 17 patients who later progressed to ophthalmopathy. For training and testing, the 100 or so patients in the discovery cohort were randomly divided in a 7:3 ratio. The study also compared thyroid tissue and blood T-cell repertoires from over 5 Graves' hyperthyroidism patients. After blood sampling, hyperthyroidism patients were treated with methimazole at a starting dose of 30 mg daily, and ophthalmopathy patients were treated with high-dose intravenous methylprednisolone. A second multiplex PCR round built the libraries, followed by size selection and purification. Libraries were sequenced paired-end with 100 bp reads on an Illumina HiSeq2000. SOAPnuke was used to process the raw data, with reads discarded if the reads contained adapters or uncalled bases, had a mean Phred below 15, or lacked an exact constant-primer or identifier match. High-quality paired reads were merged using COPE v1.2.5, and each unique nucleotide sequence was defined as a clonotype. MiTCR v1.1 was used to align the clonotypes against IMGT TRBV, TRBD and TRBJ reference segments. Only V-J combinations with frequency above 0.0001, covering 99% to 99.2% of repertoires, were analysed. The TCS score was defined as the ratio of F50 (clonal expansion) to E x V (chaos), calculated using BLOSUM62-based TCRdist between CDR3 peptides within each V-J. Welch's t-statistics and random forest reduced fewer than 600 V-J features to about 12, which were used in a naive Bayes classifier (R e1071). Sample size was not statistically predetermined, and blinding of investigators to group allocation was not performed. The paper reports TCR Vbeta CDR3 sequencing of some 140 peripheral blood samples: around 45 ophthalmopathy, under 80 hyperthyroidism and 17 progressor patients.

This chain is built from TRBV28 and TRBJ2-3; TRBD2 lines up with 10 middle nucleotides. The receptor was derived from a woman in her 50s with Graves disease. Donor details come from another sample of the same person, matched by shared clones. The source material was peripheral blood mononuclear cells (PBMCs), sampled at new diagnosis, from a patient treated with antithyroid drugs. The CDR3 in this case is CASSLPLAGVGTDTQYF. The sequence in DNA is TGTGCCAGCAGTTTACCCCTAGCGGGAGTGGGCACAGATACGCAGTATTTT.